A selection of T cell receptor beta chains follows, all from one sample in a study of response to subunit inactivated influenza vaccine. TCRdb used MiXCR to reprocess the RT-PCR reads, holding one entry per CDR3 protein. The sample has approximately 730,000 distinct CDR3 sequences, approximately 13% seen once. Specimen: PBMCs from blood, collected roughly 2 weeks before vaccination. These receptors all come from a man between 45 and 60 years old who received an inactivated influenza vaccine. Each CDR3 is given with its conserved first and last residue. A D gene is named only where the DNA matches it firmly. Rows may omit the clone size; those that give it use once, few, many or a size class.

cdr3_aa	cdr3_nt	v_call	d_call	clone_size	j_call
CAISETARGGQFWDTQYF	TGTGCCATCAGTGAAACCGCCCGCGGGGGTCAATTCTGGGATACGCAGTATTTT	TRBV10-3	TRBD2	few	TRBJ2-3
CASSFWKTQETQYF	TGTGCCAGCAGTTTTTGGAAGACCCAAGAGACCCAGTACTTC	TRBV28	-	-	TRBJ2-5
CASSLGGAVSEQYF	TGTGCCAGCAGCTTAGGGGGGGCAGTCAGCGAGCAGTACTTC	TRBV7-6	-	-	TRBJ2-7
CSAEDQAGPSTDTQYF	TGCAGTGCAGAAGACCAAGCGGGCCCTAGCACAGATACGCAGTATTTT	TRBV20-1	-	-	TRBJ2-3
CASSIGWASGSDTQYF	TGTGCCAGCAGTATCGGATGGGCCTCGGGTTCAGATACGCAGTATTTT	TRBV6-2/TRBV6-3	-	-	TRBJ2-3
CAVFEAGWRSTEAFF	TGTGCCGTCTTTGAGGCTGGTTGGAGGAGCACTGAAGCTTTCTTT	TRBV6-2/TRBV6-3	-	-	TRBJ1-1
CCARANRGFGDTQYF	TGCTGTGCTAGAGCGAACAGGGGGTTCGGAGATACGCAGTATTTT	TRBV20-1	TRBD1	-	TRBJ2-3
CASRGRRGNTIYF	TGCGCCAGCAGGGGGCGGCGTGGAAACACCATATATTTT	TRBV10-2	-	-	TRBJ1-3
CASSARQGAWTYEQYF	TGTGCCAGCAGTGCGCGACAGGGGGCATGGACCTACGAGCAGTACTTC	TRBV6-1	TRBD1	-	TRBJ2-7
CSAKEATGIGGYTF	TGCAGTGCGAAAGAAGCTACAGGGATAGGTGGCTACACCTTC	TRBV20-1	-	few	TRBJ1-2
CASSREPGQGSYEQYF	TGTGCCAGCAGCCGAGAGCCGGGACAGGGTTCCTACGAGCAGTACTTC	TRBV3-1	TRBD1	few	TRBJ2-7
CASSQGTGRSYEQYF	TGTGCCAGCAGCCAAGGAACAGGGAGATCCTACGAGCAGTACTTC	TRBV4-2	-	many	TRBJ2-7
CASSKNQETQYF	TGTGCCAGCAGCAAGAATCAAGAGACCCAGTACTTC	TRBV4-2	-	many	TRBJ2-5
CASSLSVTHEIYEQYF	TGTGCCAGCAGTTTGTCAGTAACCCACGAAATATACGAGCAGTACTTC	TRBV12-3/TRBV12-4	-	many	TRBJ2-7
CASSFQGARVMAFF	TGTGCCAGCAGCTTCCAGGGGGCGCGAGTTATGGCTTTCTTT	TRBV5-6	TRBD1	few	TRBJ1-1
CASSYSLEPRGTETQYF	TGTGCCAGCAGTTACTCTCTGGAGCCACGAGGAACGGAGACCCAGTACTTC	TRBV6-5	-	few	TRBJ2-5
CASRPGGSQETQYF	TGTGCCAGCAGACCCGGAGGAAGTCAAGAGACCCAGTACTTC	TRBV28	-	-	TRBJ2-5
CSAEAVPGSYEQYF	TGCAGTGCTGAAGCGGTTCCCGGATCGTACGAGCAGTACTTC	TRBV20-1	-	many	TRBJ2-7
CASSLAEENGYTF	TGTGCCAGCAGCTTAGCGGAGGAGAATGGCTACACCTTC	TRBV7-9	-	-	TRBJ1-2
CASSALAVLADTQYF	TGTGCCAGCAGCGCACTGGCGGTCCTTGCAGATACGCAGTATTTT	TRBV9	-	-	TRBJ2-3
CASSLSRGGTETQYF	TGCGCCAGCAGCCTTTCAAGGGGGGGCACGGAGACCCAGTACTTC	TRBV5-1	-	-	TRBJ2-5
CASNPAGARIYNEQFF	TGTGCCAGTAACCCCGCCGGGGCAAGGATCTACAATGAGCAGTTCTTC	TRBV19	-	few	TRBJ2-1
CSAGRGGRADTQYF	TGCAGTGCCGGGCGGGGGGGCCGCGCAGATACGCAGTATTTT	TRBV20-1	TRBD2	few	TRBJ2-3
CASSQDRPTQNSGTQYF	TGCGCCAGCAGCCAAGATCGGCCTACCCAAAACTCGGGGACCCAGTACTTC	TRBV4-1	-	-	TRBJ2-5
CASSVGGAANYGYTF	TGTGCCAGCAGCGTAGGCGGGGCCGCTAACTATGGCTACACCTTC	TRBV9	-	-	TRBJ1-2